This T cell receptor (beta chain) was identified in a study of sequential checkpoint blockade in melanoma. V lost 0 bases, J lost 5 bases, and 10 bases lay in between. The germline V gene encodes CDR1 SGDLS and CDR2 YYNGEE. The CDR3 extends over 14 amino acids. Described treatment: randomized to nivolumab then ipilimumab (arm A) or the reverse (arm B). Sorted cells were live CD3+CD8+, lacking CD19 and CD56, from PBMCs. The table lists this clone with a count of one. The assay was immunoSEQ multiplex PCR, and TCRdb's table has in-frame clones only and misses some. The sample includes over 10,000 clones, roughly 81% of them seen just once.

The source material was CD8+ T cells sorted from blood (inferred from file names), sampled from a patient given nivolumab and ipilimumab in sequence. The J gene is TRBJ2-3, the V gene TRBV9, with a weak D call TRBD2 (7 bases). The receptor's source is a human donor with melanoma. CDR3 in DNA: TGTGCCAGCAGCGTAGAGGGGGGGGAAGATACGCAGTATTTT. Translation gives CASSVEGGEDTQYF. Drawing the rest from reference TRBV9 and TRBJ2-3, the complete variable domain is DSGVTQTPKHLITATGQRVTLRCSPRSGDLSVYWYQQSLDQGLQFLIQYYNGEERAKGNILERFSAQQFPDLHSELNLSSLELGDSALYFCASSVEGGEDTQYFGPGTRLTVL.